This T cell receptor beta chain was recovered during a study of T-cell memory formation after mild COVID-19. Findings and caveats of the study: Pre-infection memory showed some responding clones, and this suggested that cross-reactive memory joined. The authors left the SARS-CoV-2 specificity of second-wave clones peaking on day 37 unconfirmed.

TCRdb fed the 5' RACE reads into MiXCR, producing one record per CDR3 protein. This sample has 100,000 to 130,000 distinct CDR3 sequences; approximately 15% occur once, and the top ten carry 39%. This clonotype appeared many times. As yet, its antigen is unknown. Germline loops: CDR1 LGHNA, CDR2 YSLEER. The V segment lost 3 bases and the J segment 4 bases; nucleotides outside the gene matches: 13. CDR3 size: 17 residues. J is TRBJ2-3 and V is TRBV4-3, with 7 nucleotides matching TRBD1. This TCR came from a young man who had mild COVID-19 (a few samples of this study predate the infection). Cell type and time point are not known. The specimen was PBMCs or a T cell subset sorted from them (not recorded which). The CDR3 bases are TGCGCCAGCAGCCAGTCCCCAGGGGGTGGTTTAGCAGATACGCAGTATTTT. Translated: CASSQSPGGGLADTQYF.